Following are 7 T cell receptor beta chains from one sample sequenced in a study of control samples from healthy donors and cancer patients. Clones were read by immunoSEQ multiplex PCR, and TCRdb kept only the in-frame ones, dropping some. The data hold roughly 130,000 clones, with 75% to 95% observed a single time. Sequencing was performed on blood. The receptors shown here come from a man younger than 30 in good health.

This clone was seen only a few times. The chain combines TRBV24-1 with TRBJ2-3; D unclear. The CDR3 loop spans 14 amino acids. Trimming took off 2 bases at V and 0 bases at J, with 5 bases between the two ends. Germline CDR1 reads KGHDR; CDR2 reads SFDVKD. The CDR3 DNA sequence: TGTGCCACCAGTGATTATGGAAGCACAGATACGCAGTATTTT. Translation: CATSDYGSTDTQYF.

The chain employs TRBV15 and TRBJ1-4; D may be TRBD1 (6 bases). The CDR3 is 16 amino acids. The ends were cut back, 1 base at V and 9 bases at J, with 18 bases in the middle. Germline lookup yields CDR1 LNHNV and CDR2 YYDKDF (reference sequence). CDR3 region: CATSRGQQGEGQKLFF. The CDR3 nucleotides read TGTGCCACCAGCAGAGGCCAACAGGGTGAGGGTCAAAAACTGTTTTTT.

The V gene is TRBV2, the J gene TRBJ2-5; 11 nucleotides agree with TRBD1. Germline lookup yields CDR1 SNHLY and CDR2 FYNNEI. Losses at the gene ends were 10 bases for V and 5 bases for J; bases not matched to a gene: 6. The CDR3 is 13 amino acids. The DNA for the CDR3 is TGTGCCACCCACGGACAGGGGGCGGAGACCCAGTACTTC. Encoded protein: CATHGQGAETQYF.

The chain combines TRBV7-9 with TRBJ1-3; no firm D call. Trimming took 2 bases from V and 0 from J, leaving 5 bases between them. Germline V gives CDR1 SEHNR, CDR2 FQNEAQ (reference sequence). The CDR3 loop spans 14 amino acids. CDR3 bases: TGTGCCAGCAGCTTACGAGACTCTGGAAACACCATATATTTT. It specifies CASSLRDSGNTIYF.

This clone was recorded only once. This chain joins TRBV2 and TRBJ2-3, with 9 bases identical to TRBD1. The CDR3 consists of 15 residues. Trimming took 2 bases from V and 5 from J; bases not matched to a gene: 5. Germline CDR1 SNHLY, CDR2 FYNNEI. In nucleotides, the CDR3 is TGTGCCAGCAGTGAACGGGACAGGGCTAAAGATACGCAGTATTTT. Translating gives CASSERDRAKDTQYF.

This chain connects TRBV11-2 to TRBJ2-1; D is perhaps TRBD2 (5 bases). Per the germline V gene, CDR1 is SGHAT and CDR2 is FQNNGV. This CDR3 is built from 12 residues. Trimming pared 4 bases from V and 10 bases from J, leaving 11 bases between. The CDR3 bases are TGTGCCAGCAGCTCCGGGATCGCAGAGCAGTTCTTC. Protein sequence: CASSSGIAEQFF.

V is TRBV12-3 or TRBV12-4 and J is TRBJ1-2; 7 nucleotides match TRBD1. V gave up 6 bases and J gave up 2 bases; unmatched junction bases: 3. The CDR3 totals 13 residues. The CDR3 nucleotides are TGTGCCAGCAGCCCGACAGGGAACTATGGCTACACCTTC. Residues: CASSPTGNYGYTF.